The clone carrying this T cell receptor (beta chain) was detected only a few times. This specimen comes from a study of blood T cell repertoires in COVID-19. Study background: Sources were T cells, B-cell-depleted T cells, or PBMCs; the material itself was cDNA or gDNA.

The V end lost 2 bases, the J end lost 10 bases, and 12 bases lay between the germline ends. CDR1 is KGHSH and CDR2 is LQKENI in the germline V gene. The CDR3 sequence is 14 residues long. The data were produced by immunoSEQ multiplex PCR, yet TCRdb's version contains in-frame clones alone and is incomplete. The sample records about 140,000 clones, approximately 80% being singletons. The clonotype originates from a woman aged 80 or over in a cohort sampled during active or convalescent COVID-19. The chain joins TRBV18 to TRBJ1-6; no definite D call. Sequencing was done on a sample of peripheral blood. The CDR3 region has the DNA TGTGCCAGCTCACCAAGGCGGGAAAACTCACCCCTCCACTTT. Translating it yields CASSPRRENSPLHF.